Listed here is a single T cell receptor (beta chain). The sample comes from a study of Tregs in tolerant kidney transplant recipients. Profiling relied on immunoSEQ multiplex PCR, and the TCRdb table lists in-frame clones only, not all of them. The sample yields about 110,000 clones, roughly 90% seen once. Trimming cost V 3 bases and J 1 base; bases outside gene matches: 0. The CDR3 is made up of 13 amino acids. CDR1 is MNHNS and CDR2 is SASEGT in the germline V gene. The V gene is TRBV6-1, the J gene TRBJ2-7, with 7 bases identical to TRBD1. The sample consisted of CD4+ T cells from blood, taken before the transplant. This clonotype originated in a human donor who received a combined kidney and bone marrow transplant. Here the CDR3 DNA reads TGTGCCAGCAGTGACAGGGGGTCCTACGAGCAGTACTTC. This codes for CASSDRGSYEQYF.